The 4 T cell receptor beta chains below come from one sample, sequenced in a study of post-analysis software for immune sequencing data. cDNA libraries for TCR beta contained unique molecular identifiers. In TCRdb, the PCR reads were re-called with MiXCR into one record per CDR3 protein. This repertoire shows 450,000 or so distinct CDR3 sequences, under 55% found once; its top ten account for 9.5% to 13%. Whole-study results and caveats: Several TRBV segments, TRBV5-6, TRBV5-1 and TRBV20-1 among them, were found more frequent in patients than controls.

Antigens of these TCRs are unknown. The sequenced material came from blood. The source is a girl under 18 with multiple sclerosis.

This clonotype turned up a few times. This chain joins TRBV12-3 or TRBV12-4 and TRBJ2-6; weak D call: TRBD1 (6 bases). The CDR3 is 18 amino acids. Trimming shortened V by 2 bases and J by 1 base, and 15 bases separated the two germline ends. CDR3 coding DNA: TGTGCCAGCAGTTTACGGGCCCCCACAGGGTCTGGGGCCAACGTCCTGACTTTC. Translated, it gives CASSLRAPTGSGANVLTF.

With regard to this clonotype: At one boundary the junction diverges from the germline segment, which might be a read error. The gene calls are TRBV5-1 and TRBJ2-1; D might be TRBD2 (6 bases). Germline CDR1 is SGHRS and CDR2 is YFSETQ. CDR3 length: 12 residues. CDR3 loop: CAGSRVGGEQFF. The CDR3 nucleotides are TGCGCCGGCAGCCGCGTGGGGGGTGAGCAGTTCTTC.

The rearrangement uses TRBV18 and TRBJ2-1, with D uncertain. Between the trimmed V and J ends, which lost 0 bases and 0 bases, there was a span of 12 bases. Germline values: CDR1 KGHSH, CDR2 LQKENI. The CDR3 length is 17 residues. The CDR3 DNA reads TGTGCCAGCTCACCACCGTCTCGGAGTATCTCCTACAATGAGCAGTTCTTC. This translates into CASSPPSRSISYNEQFF.

This clonotype was counted a few times. The chain carries TRBV10-3 and TRBJ2-1; 9 bases are a match to TRBD1. Germline values: CDR1 ENHRY, CDR2 SYGVKD. Unmatched junction bases numbered 0, after V lost 6 bases and J lost 15 bases. The CDR3 runs to 9 residues. The CDR3 spells CAIRDRGFF. CDR3 in DNA: TGTGCCATCAGGGACAGGGGGTTCTTC.